A single sample is the source of the 28 T cell receptor beta chains below, sequenced in a study of T cell repertoires in aging, cancer and after chemotherapy. TRB rearrangements spanning V, D and J were amplified using mixed TRB-A/B primers. TCRdb re-analysed the multiplex PCR reads in MiXCR, keeping a single row per CDR3 protein. This sample yields 4,000 to 6,000 distinct CDR3 sequences, of which 20% to 25% are seen a single time; around 10% belongs to the top ten. TCR beta rearrangements were amplified from peripheral blood genomic DNA. Sequencing used blood. These receptors came from a human donor in good health. The donor label of this sample is uncertain.

By share, this clonotype counts as medium-sized (0.01 to 0.1%). J is TRBJ1-5 and V is TRBV12-3 or TRBV12-4; the D is unclear. Trimming shortened V by 2 bases and J by 6 bases, and 5 bases separated the two germline ends. CDR3 length: 12 residues. DNA for the CDR3: TGTGCCAGCAGTTTATTGGGTCAGCCCCAGCATTTT. This translates into CASSLLGQPQHF.

This clonotype is categorized as medium-sized. The chain has TRBV30 and TRBJ2-7; 8 bases match TRBD2. The ends lost 8 bases at V and 4 bases at J; junction bases unmatched: 7. The CDR3 has 12 residues. The germline gives CDR1 GTSNPN, CDR2 SVGIG (reference sequence). This CDR3 is CARGGNRYEQYF. DNA of the CDR3: TGTGCCCGCGGGGGGAATAGGTACGAGCAGTACTTC.

The CDR3 region is CARSLWTSGGAGSYNEQFF. The CDR3 DNA follows: TGTGCCAGAAGCCTCTGGACTAGCGGGGGGGCCGGCTCCTACAATGAGCAGTTCTTC. The V gene is TRBV5-3, the J gene TRBJ2-1, with 15 bases identical to TRBD2. TRBV5-3 is an ORF for which the function is uncertain. V was pared by 4 bases and J by 0 bases, with 8 bases of the junction left unmatched. The CDR3 is 19 residues long.

This clonotype was seen only a few times. The J gene is TRBJ2-3, the V gene TRBV5-1; 8 nucleotides line up with TRBD1. Germline CDR1 reads SGHRS; CDR2 reads YFSETQ. The CDR3 length is 14 residues. V lost 2 bases, J lost 5 bases, and 4 bases stayed unmatched. CDR3 region: CASSFRQGRDTQYF. The CDR3 DNA follows: TGCGCCAGCAGCTTCAGACAGGGGAGAGATACGCAGTATTTT.

In its sample, this clonotype was seen a few times. The J gene is TRBJ2-1, the V gene TRBV20-1; D not certain. Germline V CDR1 and CDR2: DFQATT, SNEGSKA (reference sequence). The CDR3 extends over 15 amino acids. The V gene lost 3 bases and the J gene lost 1 base, with 13 bases spanning the gap. The CDR3, as DNA: TGCAGTGCTAGCGTATTCCGCGGATCCTACAATGAGCAGTTCTTC. This translates into CSASVFRGSYNEQFF.

The V and J genes are TRBV6-4 and TRBJ2-3, with TRBD2 identical over 10 bases. The germline CDR1 and CDR2 sequences are MRHNA and SNTAGT. J was trimmed by 4 bases and V by 3 bases; bases with no gene match: 1. The CDR3 runs to 14 residues. CDR3 bases: TGTGCCAGCAGTGAGAGCGGGGGGGCAGATACGCAGTATTTT. This translates into CASSESGGADTQYF.

This clonotype has a single count. The rearrangement uses TRBV10-3 and TRBJ1-5; 11 bases are a match to TRBD1. The germline CDR1 and CDR2 sequences are ENHRY and SYGVKD. The CDR3 is 15 residues long. V was pared by 4 bases and J by 6 bases, with 5 bases of the junction left unmatched. The CDR3 DNA reads TGTGCCATCAGTGGGACAGGGGGCAGGGGTCAGCCCCAGCATTTT. This encodes CAISGTGGRGQPQHF.

This clonotype is categorized as medium-sized (0.01 to 0.1%). The chain carries TRBV27 and TRBJ2-2; 7 nucleotides match TRBD2. This CDR3 is 15 amino acids long. V lost 3 bases to trimming and J lost 3 bases; unmatched junction nucleotides: 4. Germline lookup yields CDR1 MNHEY and CDR2 SMNVEV (reference sequence). The CDR3 spells CASSLGRGYTGELFF. In DNA, the CDR3 is TGTGCCAGCAGTTTGGGGCGGGGGTACACCGGGGAGCTGTTTTTT.

This chain links TRBV30 with TRBJ1-2, with D tentatively TRBD1 (5 bases). Germline CDR1 GTSNPN, CDR2 SVGIG (reference sequence). Trimming removed 5 bases from V and 4 bases from J, with 11 bases in between. The CDR3 loop spans 12 amino acids. CDR3 sequence (DNA): TGTGCCTGGGGGGCAAGGGGCTATGGCTACACCTTC. It translates to CAWGARGYGYTF.

This clonotype rates as medium-sized. The rearrangement links TRBV6-4 to TRBJ2-3; 7 nucleotides agree with TRBD2. The CDR3 loop spans 15 amino acids. Germline V gives CDR1 MRHNA, CDR2 SNTAGT. V lost 5 bases, J lost 5 bases, and 10 bases stayed unmatched. The CDR3, as DNA: TGTGCCAGCAGTAGACTAGCCGATGGTGGAGATACGCAGTATTTT. This codes for CASSRLADGGDTQYF.

By its share, this clonotype is medium-sized (0.01 to 0.1%). V usage is TRBV5-1 and J usage is TRBJ2-1; a possible D gene is TRBD1 (6 bases). Germline lookup yields CDR1 SGHRS and CDR2 YFSETQ. The CDR3 has 16 residues. Trimming cost V 0 bases and J 4 bases, with 14 bases left between them. The CDR3 reads CASSLGSDRRYNEQFF. The DNA of the CDR3 is TGCGCCAGCAGCTTGGGGTCCGACAGGAGATACAATGAGCAGTTCTTC.

This chain uses TRBV20-1 with TRBJ2-3; TRBD2 matches at 8 bases. After removal of 6 bases from V and 5 bases from J, the junction contained 19 bases not matched to a gene. The germline V gene has CDR1 DFQATT and CDR2 SNEGSKA (reference sequence). The CDR3 totals 17 residues. CDR3 protein: CSAARPSGGPRIDTQYF. The CDR3 nucleotides are TGCAGTGCCGCTAGGCCGTCGGGAGGGCCTAGGATAGATACGCAGTATTTT.

By proportion, this clonotype is medium-sized. V gene TRBV29-1 combines with J gene TRBJ2-3; D not resolved. Germline V gene lookup returns CDR1 SQVTM and CDR2 ANQGSEA. Trimming took off 3 bases at V and 2 bases at J, with 12 bases between the two ends. The CDR3 covers 14 residues. In DNA form, the CDR3 reads TGCAGCGTTGAGAACCGCCTGTCCACAGATACGCAGTATTTT. This sequence encodes CSVENRLSTDTQYF.

This clonotype was seen repeatedly, ten times or more. The chain carries TRBV6-1 and TRBJ2-7, with 13 bases lining up with TRBD2. With V trimmed by 7 bases and J by 4 bases, 4 bases remained unmatched. CDR1 and CDR2 from the germline V gene are MNHNS and SASEGT. The CDR3 contains 14 residues. The CDR3 sequence: CASTGLAGYYEQYF. CDR3 DNA: TGTGCCAGCACGGGACTAGCGGGATATTACGAGCAGTACTTC.

By share, this clonotype counts as medium-sized. The chain carries TRBV6-2 or TRBV6-3 and TRBJ2-7; perhaps TRBD2 as D (6 bases). V lost 2 bases to trimming and J lost 3 bases, with 11 bases between them. The CDR3 spans 14 residues. Per the germline V gene, CDR1 is MNHEY and CDR2 is SVGEGT. CDR3 amino acids: CASSYGGRLYEQYF. The CDR3 nucleotides read TGTGCCAGCAGTTACGGTGGGAGGCTCTACGAGCAGTACTTC.

The genes are TRBV28 and TRBJ1-5; D gene unclear. The ends were cut back, 8 bases at V and 2 bases at J, with 13 bases in the middle. In germline, CDR1 is MDHEN, CDR2 SYDVKM. CDR3 length: 14 residues. DNA of the CDR3: TGTGCCAGCCTCTTCGGAGGAGGCAATCAGCCCCAGCATTTT. Translating it yields CASLFGGGNQPQHF.

Judged by abundance, this clonotype is medium-sized. This rearrangement joins TRBV5-5 to TRBJ2-3; D possibly corresponds to TRBD2 (5 bases). The germline CDR1 and CDR2 sequences are SGHKS and YYEKEE (reference sequence). The V and J ends lost 4 bases and 7 bases respectively, with 16 bases between them. The CDR3 consists of 14 residues. The CDR3 here is CASSPSQPGNTQYF. The CDR3 coding sequence is TGTGCCAGCAGCCCTAGCCAGCCCGGGAATACGCAGTATTTT.

In this sample, this clonotype is medium-sized. The chain joins TRBV6-4 to TRBJ2-3; weak D call: TRBD1 (5 bases). This CDR3 is built from 13 residues. Germline V lookup: CDR1 MRHNA, CDR2 SNTAGT. CDR3 coding DNA: TGTGCGACAGCATCAGTTAGCACAGATACGCAGTATTTT. It is translated as CATASVSTDTQYF.

This rearrangement joins TRBV20-1 to TRBJ1-5, with D unclear. The CDR3 covers 14 residues. The germline gives CDR1 DFQATT, CDR2 SNEGSKA (reference sequence). V lost 2 bases to trimming and J lost 0 bases, with 8 bases between them. CDR3 sequence: CSARPEYSNQPQHF. The CDR3 bases are TGCAGTGCTAGACCCGAATATAGCAATCAGCCCCAGCATTTT.

This sequence joins TRBV28 and TRBJ2-6; D uncertain. CDR3 length equals 15 residues. Germline CDR1 reads MDHEN; CDR2 reads SYDVKM. Deletions cut 5 bases from V and 4 bases from J, with 12 bases between. CDR3 protein: CASSPPGRGANVLTF. CDR3 nucleotide sequence: TGTGCCAGCAGTCCCCCTGGGCGAGGGGCCAACGTCCTGACTTTC.

The rearrangement links TRBV4-2 to TRBJ2-7; possibly TRBD1 or TRBD2 for D (5 bases each). The V end lost 0 bases, the J end lost 2 bases, and 11 bases lay between the germline ends. Germline V gene lookup returns CDR1 LGHNA and CDR2 YNFKEQ. This CDR3 comprises 15 residues. The CDR3 region is CASSQEGDAAYEQYF. DNA of the CDR3: TGTGCCAGCAGCCAAGAGGGGGACGCCGCCTACGAGCAGTACTTC.

At least ten counts were recorded for this clonotype. This chain connects TRBV7-2 to TRBJ2-7, with 8 bases that match TRBD1. V was pared by 4 bases and J by 3 bases, with 14 bases of the junction left unmatched. Germline V gene data show CDR1 as SGHTA and CDR2 as FQGNSA. The CDR3 consists of 17 residues. CDR3 protein: CASSSIPPGTGGYEQYF. The CDR3, as DNA: TGTGCCAGCAGCTCAATACCCCCCGGGACAGGAGGCTACGAGCAGTACTTC.

The chain employs TRBV11-3 and TRBJ2-2, with D perhaps matching TRBD2 (6 bases). Trimming stripped 1 base from V and 7 bases from J, with 10 bases between. CDR1 SGHNT and CDR2 YENEEA come from the germline V gene. This CDR3 has 14 amino acids. CDR3 region: CASSLGRGYGELFF. Written as DNA, the CDR3 is TGTGCCAGCAGCTTAGGTCGGGGGTACGGGGAGCTGTTTTTT.

This clonotype is medium-sized (0.01 to 0.1%). The rearrangement joins TRBV27 to TRBJ2-7; D is perhaps TRBD1 (6 bases). This CDR3 has 14 residues. Germline loops: CDR1 MNHEY, CDR2 SMNVEV (reference sequence). V was shortened by 2 bases and J by 2 bases, with 10 bases between the two germline ends. The CDR3 reads CASSLEPGAYEQYF. The CDR3 DNA reads TGTGCCAGCAGTTTAGAACCAGGGGCCTACGAGCAGTACTTC.

In this sample, this clonotype turned up many times. The chain has TRBV24-1 and TRBJ1-1; D is unclear. The germline V gene encodes CDR1 KGHDR and CDR2 SFDVKD. V was cut by 4 bases and J by 11 bases, with 19 bases left in between. The CDR3 has 14 residues. The CDR3: CATSDPGNTRGAFF. The CDR3 DNA reads TGTGCCACCAGTGACCCCGGGAACACTCGTGGCGCTTTCTTT.

For this clonotype: A much larger clone lies a single base off, so this may be a read error. The chain uses TRBV29-1 and TRBJ2-2; D gene unclear. The CDR3 is made up of 11 amino acids. Germline lookup yields CDR1 SQVTM and CDR2 ANQGSEA. The CDR3 DNA follows: TGCAGCGTTAAAGATCCCGGGGAGCTGTTTTTT. Amino acid sequence: CSVKDPGELFF.

The rearrangement links TRBV2 to TRBJ2-2; 7 nucleotides agree with TRBD2. The germline V gene has CDR1 SNHLY and CDR2 FYNNEI. Trimming at V came to 6 bases and at J to 5 bases, leaving 12 bases not matched to a gene. The CDR3 spans 16 residues. Written as DNA, the CDR3 is TGTGCCAGCAGCCCATGGGGAGGGAGGCGGACCGGGGAGCTGTTTTTT. Protein sequence: CASSPWGGRRTGELFF.

This clonotype has ten or more counts. V usage is TRBV6-2 or TRBV6-3 and J usage is TRBJ2-7; 9 nucleotides line up with TRBD2. Losses at the gene ends were 6 bases for V and 3 bases for J; bases not matched to a gene: 9. The CDR3 is 15 amino acids. Germline V gene data show CDR1 as MNHEY and CDR2 as SVGEGT. CDR3: CASSSLAGPYYEQYF. The CDR3 nucleotides are TGTGCCAGCAGCTCGCTAGCGGGACCCTACTACGAGCAGTACTTC.